The entry that follows covers one T cell receptor (beta chain) sequence. What it recognizes is unknown. These data originate in a study of beta chain features in type 1 diabetes. Findings and limits, study-wide: Type 1 diabetes patients had TCRB CDR3s that were shorter (moderately but significantly so) in all four CD4+ subsets.

The authors reverse transcribed all of the isolated RNA, so sequencing captured expressed TCRB transcripts. Repertoires were generated with immunoSEQ multiplex PCR, while TCRdb's copy carries only in-frame clones and drops some. The table shows a few hundred thousand clones, with roughly a tenth occurring only once. This CDR3 has 16 residues. From germline, CDR1 is SGHRS and CDR2 YFSETQ. The ends were cut back, 0 bases at V and 4 bases at J, with 14 bases in the middle. The material sequenced was central memory CD4+ T cells from blood. This clonotype was sampled from a man aged 25 to 40 with type 1 diabetes. This chain connects TRBV5-1 to TRBJ2-1, with D unresolved. The CDR3 sequence: CASSLAVSSLYNEQFF. CDR3 bases: TGCGCCAGCAGCTTGGCAGTCAGCTCCTTATACAATGAGCAGTTCTTC.